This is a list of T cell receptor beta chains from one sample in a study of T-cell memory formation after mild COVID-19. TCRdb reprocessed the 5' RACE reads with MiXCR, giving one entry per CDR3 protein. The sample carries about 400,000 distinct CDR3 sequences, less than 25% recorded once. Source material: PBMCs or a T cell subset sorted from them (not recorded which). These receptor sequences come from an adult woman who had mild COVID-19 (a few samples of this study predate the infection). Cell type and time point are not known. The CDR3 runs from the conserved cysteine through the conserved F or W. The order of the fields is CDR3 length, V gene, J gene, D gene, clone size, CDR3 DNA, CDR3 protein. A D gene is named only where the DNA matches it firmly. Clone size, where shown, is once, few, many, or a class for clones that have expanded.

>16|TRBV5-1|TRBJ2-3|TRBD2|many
TGCGCCAGCAGCTTACCCCTAGCGGGAGGTACAGATACGCAGTATTTT
CASSLPLAGGTDTQYF
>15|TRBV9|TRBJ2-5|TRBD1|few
TGTGCCAGCAGTACGACAGGGGGTCCTTTGGAGACCCAGTACTTC
CASSTTGGPLETQYF
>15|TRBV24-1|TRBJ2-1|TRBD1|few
TGTGCCACCAGTGATCGACGACAGGGTATGAATGAGCAGTTCTTC
CATSDRRQGMNEQFF
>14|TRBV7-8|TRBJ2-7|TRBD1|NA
TGTGCCAGCAGCACCAGGACAGGTTTCTACGAGCAGTACTTC
CASSTRTGFYEQYF
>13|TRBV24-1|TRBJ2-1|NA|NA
TGTGCCACCAGTGATTTTTCAGTCAATGAGCAGTTCTTC
CATSDFSVNEQFF
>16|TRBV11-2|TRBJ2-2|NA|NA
TGTGCCAGCAGCTTAATCCCCGAGGGCAGGAGCGGGGAGCTGTTTTTT
CASSLIPEGRSGELFF
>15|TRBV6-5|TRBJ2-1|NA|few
TGTGCCAGCAGTTACTCTGGAGGGACTGACAATGAGCAGTTCTTC
CASSYSGGTDNEQFF
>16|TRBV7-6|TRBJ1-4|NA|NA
TGTGCCAGCAGGGACAGTAGAGGGAAGGCTAATGAAAAACTGTTTTTT
CASRDSRGKANEKLFF
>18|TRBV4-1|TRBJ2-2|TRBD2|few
TGCGCCAGCAGCCAAGCCCCCCTAGCGGAGAGGGACACCGGGGAGCTGTTTTTT
CASSQAPLAERDTGELFF
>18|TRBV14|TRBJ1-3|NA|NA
TGTGCCAGCAGCCCAAAAGGGTGGCCGACGCGTTCTGGAAACACCATATATTTT
CASSPKGWPTRSGNTIYF
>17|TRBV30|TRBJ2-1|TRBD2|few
TGTGCCTGGAGTGGTTTGGGTAGCGGGATCCGCTACAATGAGCAGTTCTTC
CAWSGLGSGIRYNEQFF
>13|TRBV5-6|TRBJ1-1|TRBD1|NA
TGTGCCAGCAGCTTGACTACAGGGGCTGAAGCTTTCTTT
CASSLTTGAEAFF
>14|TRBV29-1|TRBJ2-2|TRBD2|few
TGCAGCGCCGCCGGACTAGTGAACACCGGGGAGCTGTTTTTT
CSAAGLVNTGELFF
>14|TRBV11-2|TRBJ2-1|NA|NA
TGTGCCAGCAGCTCAACGACAGTCTACAATGAGCAGTTCTTC
CASSSTTVYNEQFF
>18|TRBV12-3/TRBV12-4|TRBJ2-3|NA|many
TGTGCCAGCAGTTTAAATTCCGGGCGGATATCTAGCACAGATACGCAGTATTTT
CASSLNSGRISSTDTQYF
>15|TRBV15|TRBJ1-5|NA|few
TGTGCCACCAGCAGAGACGTCATTAGCAATCAGCCCCAGCATTTT
CATSRDVISNQPQHF
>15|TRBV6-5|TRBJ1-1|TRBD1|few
TGTGCCAGCAGCCGACCTCAGGGGGCTGGGACTGAAGCTTTCTTT
CASSRPQGAGTEAFF
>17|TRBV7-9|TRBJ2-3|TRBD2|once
TGTGCCAGCAGCACGGGACTAGCGGGAGTGGGCACAGATACGCAGTATTTT
CASSTGLAGVGTDTQYF
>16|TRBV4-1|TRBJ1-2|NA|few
TGCGCCAGCAGCCAAGCACCTTCTGCGGGCGGCTATGGCTACACCTTC
CASSQAPSAGGYGYTF
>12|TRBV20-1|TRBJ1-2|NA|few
TGCAGTGCTAGTGTTTCGGCCCTAGGCTACACCTTC
CSASVSALGYTF
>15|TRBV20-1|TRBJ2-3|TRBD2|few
TGCAGTGCTTCGAGCGGGAGCGCCTCTGCAGATACGCAGTATTTT
CSASSGSASADTQYF
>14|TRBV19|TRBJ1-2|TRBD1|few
TGTGCCAGTGTCAACAGGGGACCTAACTATGGCTACACCTTC
CASVNRGPNYGYTF
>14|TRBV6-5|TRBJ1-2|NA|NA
TGTGCCAGCAGGGAGACAGCCTATAACTATGGCTACACCTTC
CASRETAYNYGYTF
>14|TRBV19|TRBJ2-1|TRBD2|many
TGTGCCAGTAGTGGGGGAGGGGACTACAATGAGCAGTTCTTC
CASSGGGDYNEQFF
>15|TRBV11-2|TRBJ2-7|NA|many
TGTGCCAGCAGCCTAGCCGGGACAAGAAACTACGAGCAGTACTTC
CASSLAGTRNYEQYF
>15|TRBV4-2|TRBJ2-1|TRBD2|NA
TGTGCCAGCAGCTTGCGCGGGGGGGTGCGCTCTGAGCAGTTCTTC
CASSLRGGVRSEQFF
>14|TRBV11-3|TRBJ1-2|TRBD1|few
TGTGCCAGCAGCGCCTTGACAGGGTATGATGGCTACACCTTC
CASSALTGYDGYTF
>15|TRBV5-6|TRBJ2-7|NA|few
TGTGCCAGCAGCTTGGCCTGGACGGAACCCTACGAGCAGTACTTC
CASSLAWTEPYEQYF
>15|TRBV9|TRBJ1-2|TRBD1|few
TGTGCCAGCAGCGTTGGAGGGGGCTCGGGCTATGGCTACACCTTC
CASSVGGGSGYGYTF
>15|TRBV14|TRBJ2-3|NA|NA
TGTGCCAGCAGCCAGGAATCTACAGCCTCAGATACGCAGTATTTT
CASSQESTASDTQYF
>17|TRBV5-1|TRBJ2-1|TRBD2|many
TGCGCCAGCAGCCATACGGGACTAGCGGGGGTCTACAATGAGCAGTTCTTC
CASSHTGLAGVYNEQFF
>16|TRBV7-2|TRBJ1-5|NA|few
TGTGCCAGCAGCTTAGTTGGGGGAAACACCAATCAGCCCCAGCATTTT
CASSLVGGNTNQPQHF
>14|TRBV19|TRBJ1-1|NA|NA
TGTGCCAGTAGCCAGGACACCTTGAACACTGAAGCTTTCTTT
CASSQDTLNTEAFF
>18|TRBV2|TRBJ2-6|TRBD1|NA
TGTGCCAGCAGTGGGGACAGGGGTAGGATCTCCGGGGCCAACGTCCTGACTTTC
CASSGDRGRISGANVLTF
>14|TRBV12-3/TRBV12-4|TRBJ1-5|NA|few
TGTGCCAGCAGTGGTACAGGCGAGGGTCAGCCCCAGCATTTT
CASSGTGEGQPQHF
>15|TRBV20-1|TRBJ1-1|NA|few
TGCAGTGCCGCTCATCGAATCGGGGGACGAACTGAAGCTTTCTTT
CSAAHRIGGRTEAFF
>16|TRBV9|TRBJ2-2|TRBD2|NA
TGTGCCAGCAGCGTAGTCGCGGGAGGCACCACCGGGGAGCTGTTTTTT
CASSVVAGGTTGELFF
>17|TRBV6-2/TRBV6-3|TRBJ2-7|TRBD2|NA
TGTGCCAGCAGAAAAGGACTAGCGGGCCTTAACTCCTACGAGCAGTACTTC
CASRKGLAGLNSYEQYF
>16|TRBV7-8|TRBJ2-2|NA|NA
TGTGCCAGCAGCTTAACAGCGACAGCCAACACCGGGGAGATGTTTTTT
CASSLTATANTGEMFF
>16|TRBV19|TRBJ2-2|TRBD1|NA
TGTGCCAGTAGTCGGGACAGGGGTAGGGACACCGGGGAGCTGTTTTTT
CASSRDRGRDTGELFF